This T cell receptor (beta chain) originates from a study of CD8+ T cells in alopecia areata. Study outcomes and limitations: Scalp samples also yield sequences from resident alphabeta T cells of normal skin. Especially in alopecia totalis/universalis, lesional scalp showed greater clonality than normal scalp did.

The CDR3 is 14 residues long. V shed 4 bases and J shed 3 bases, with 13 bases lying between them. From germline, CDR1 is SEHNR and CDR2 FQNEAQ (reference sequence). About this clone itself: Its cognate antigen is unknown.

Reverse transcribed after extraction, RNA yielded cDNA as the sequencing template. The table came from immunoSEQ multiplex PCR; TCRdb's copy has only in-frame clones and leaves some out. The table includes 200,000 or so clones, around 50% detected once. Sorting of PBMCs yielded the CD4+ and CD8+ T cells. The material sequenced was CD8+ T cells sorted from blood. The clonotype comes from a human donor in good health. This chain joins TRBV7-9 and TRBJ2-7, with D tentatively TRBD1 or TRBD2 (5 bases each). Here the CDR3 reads CASSSLGDGYEQYF. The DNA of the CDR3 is TGTGCCAGCAGCTCCCTGGGGGACGGCTACGAGCAGTACTTC. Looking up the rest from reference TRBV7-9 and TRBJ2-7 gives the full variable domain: DTGVSQNPRHKITKRGQNVTFRCDPISEHNRLYWYRQTLGQGPEFLTYFQNEAQLEKSRLLSDRFSAERPKGSFSTLEIQRTEQGDSAMYLCASSSLGDGYEQYFGPGTRLTVT.